This T cell receptor (beta chain) came from a study of T-cell memory formation after mild COVID-19. This clonotype appeared a few times. As yet, its antigen is unknown. V dropped 2 bases and J dropped 3 bases, with 7 bases sitting between them. CDR3 length: 13 amino acids. The germline CDR1 and CDR2 sequences are MNHEY and SVGAGI. TCR alpha and TCR beta cDNA libraries carrying sample barcodes and UMIs were produced by 5'RACE using constant-segment primers. TCRdb independently ran MiXCR on the 5' RACE reads; one entry per CDR3 protein. The data contain around 200,000 distinct CDR3 sequences, roughly a fifth of them singletons. Study-wide findings and caveats: Pre-infection memory carried some responding clones, suggesting that cross-reactive memory joined. Contracting clones from day 15 to 85 had balanced CD4/CD8; later expanders favoured CD4+.

Sequencing was performed on PBMCs or a T cell subset sorted from them (not recorded which). The receptor was derived from an adult woman who had mild COVID-19 (a few samples of this study predate the infection). Cell type and time point are not known. The chain is built from TRBV6-5 and TRBJ2-5; D perhaps matches TRBD1 (6 bases). CDR3 coding DNA: TGTGCCAGCAGTTACGGACAGAAAGAGACCCAGTACTTC. It yields the protein CASSYGQKETQYF.